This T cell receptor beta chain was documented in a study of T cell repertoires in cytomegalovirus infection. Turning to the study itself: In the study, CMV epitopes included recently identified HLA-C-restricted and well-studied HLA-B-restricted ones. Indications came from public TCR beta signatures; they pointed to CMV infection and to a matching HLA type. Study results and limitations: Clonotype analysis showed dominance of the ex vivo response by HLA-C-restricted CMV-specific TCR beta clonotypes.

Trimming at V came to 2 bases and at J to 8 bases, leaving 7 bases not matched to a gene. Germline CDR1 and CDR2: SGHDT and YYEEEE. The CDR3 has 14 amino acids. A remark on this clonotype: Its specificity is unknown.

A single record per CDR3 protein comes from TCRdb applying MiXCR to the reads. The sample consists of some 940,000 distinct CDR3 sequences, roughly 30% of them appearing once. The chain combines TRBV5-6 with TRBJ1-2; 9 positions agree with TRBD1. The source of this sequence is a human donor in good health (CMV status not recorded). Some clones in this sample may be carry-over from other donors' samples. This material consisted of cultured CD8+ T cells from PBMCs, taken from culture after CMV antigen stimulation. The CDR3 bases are TGTGCCAGCAGCTTAACAGGGGGCTATCCAGGCTACACCTTC. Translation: CASSLTGGYPGYTF.